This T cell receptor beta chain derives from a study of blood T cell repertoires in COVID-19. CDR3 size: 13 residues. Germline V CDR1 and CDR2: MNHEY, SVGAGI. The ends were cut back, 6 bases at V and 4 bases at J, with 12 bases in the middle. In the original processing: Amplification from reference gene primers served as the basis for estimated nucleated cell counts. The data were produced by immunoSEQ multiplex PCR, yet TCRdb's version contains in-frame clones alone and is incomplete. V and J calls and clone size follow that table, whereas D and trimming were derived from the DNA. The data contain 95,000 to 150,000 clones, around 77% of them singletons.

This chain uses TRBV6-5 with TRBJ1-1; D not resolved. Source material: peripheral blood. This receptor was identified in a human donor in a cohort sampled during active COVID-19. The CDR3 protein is CASRLAGGTEAFF. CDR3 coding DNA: TGTGCCAGCAGGCTGGCGGGCGGCACTGAAGCTTTCTTT.